This entry lists 32 T cell receptor beta chains sequenced from one sample in a study of healthy donors' naive CD4 and CD8 T cells. A linear amplification protocol produced the TCR libraries from 400 to 550 ng of total RNA. TCRdb re-analysed the reads in MiXCR, keeping a single row per CDR3 protein. The data hold some 190,000 distinct CDR3 sequences, with about 76% observed a single time. Source material: naive CD4+ and CD8+ T cells sorted from blood, pooled from several donors. These receptors were obtained from a pool of human donors in good health; the sample pools cells from several healthy donors.

The chain carries TRBV30 and TRBJ1-2; no definite D call. This CDR3 comprises 14 residues. CDR1 is GTSNPN, CDR2 SVGIG, per germline (reference sequence). With 1 base removed from V and 8 bases from J, the gap between germline ends came to 17 bases. The CDR3 sequence: CAWSAGLQVGGYTF. CDR3 sequence (DNA): TGTGCCTGGAGTGCAGGACTGCAGGTCGGAGGCTACACCTTC. Looking up the rest from reference TRBV30 and TRBJ1-2 gives the full variable domain: SQTIHQWPATLVQPVGSPLSLECTVEGTSNPNLYWYRQAAGRGLQLLFYSVGIGQISSEVPQNLSASRPQDRQFILSSKKLLLSDSGFYLCAWSAGLQVGGYTFGSGTRLTVV.

The V and J genes are TRBV6-2 or TRBV6-3 and TRBJ2-1; D gene uncertain. Germline-derived CDR1 and CDR2 are MNHEY and SVGEGT. Trimming removed 7 bases at V and 0 bases at J, with 13 bases between. The CDR3 length is 15 residues. The CDR3 bases are TGTGCCAGCACCTCATGGCGGAGCTCCTACAATGAGCAGTTCTTC. Its protein is CASTSWRSSYNEQFF.

This CDR3 reads CSVGALHGTDTQYF. In nucleotides, the CDR3 is TGCAGCGTTGGGGCCCTCCACGGCACAGATACGCAGTATTTT. This rearrangement joins TRBV29-1 to TRBJ2-3; D remains unclear. The V gene lost 4 bases and the J gene lost 1 base, with 12 bases spanning the gap. The CDR3 spans 14 residues. Germline V gives CDR1 SQVTM, CDR2 ANQGSEA.

The chain links TRBV15 to TRBJ2-7; 7 nucleotides align to TRBD1. This CDR3 comprises 14 residues. CDR1 and CDR2 (germline): LNHNV, YYDKDF (reference sequence). V gave up 5 bases and J gave up 2 bases; unmatched junction bases: 6. CDR3 bases: TGTGCCACCAGCCGGGACAGAGGGACCTACGAGCAGTACTTC. Amino acid sequence: CATSRDRGTYEQYF.

The rearrangement joins TRBV7-8 to TRBJ1-2; D is perhaps TRBD1 (5 bases). Germline CDR1 reads SGHVS; CDR2 reads FQNEAQ. Between the trimmed V and J ends, which lost 2 bases and 1 base, there was a span of 14 bases. The CDR3 consists of 16 residues. For the CDR3, the DNA is TGTGCCAGCAGCTTATCCCGGGCAGGGAGTAACTATGGCTACACCTTC. This codes for CASSLSRAGSNYGYTF.

The rearrangement uses TRBV6-5 and TRBJ2-5; a weak D match, TRBD2 (6 bases). This CDR3 contains 14 residues. Germline assignment: CDR1 MNHEY and CDR2 SVGAGI. Trimming removed 0 bases from V and 7 bases from J, with 12 bases in between. The CDR3 reads CASSYSNGRGTQYF. As DNA, the CDR3 is TGTGCCAGCAGTTACTCGAACGGGCGGGGGACCCAGTACTTC.

The gene calls are TRBV5-1 and TRBJ1-6; D not certain. Germline lookup yields CDR1 SGHRS and CDR2 YFSETQ. The V and J ends lost 2 bases and 2 bases respectively, with 5 bases between them. The CDR3 is 14 residues long. CDR3 in DNA: TGCGCCAGCAGCTTCAGAGCCTATAATTCACCCCTCCACTTT. Translated: CASSFRAYNSPLHF. Together with reference TRBV5-1 and TRBJ1-6, the CDR3 gives the full variable domain: KAGVTQTPRYLIKTRGQQVTLSCSPISGHRSVSWYQQTPGQGLQFLFEYFSETQRNKGNFPGRFSGRQFSNSRSEMNVSTLELGDSALYLCASSFRAYNSPLHFGNGTRLTVT.

The V call is TRBV19, the J call TRBJ1-5; 8 bases are shared with TRBD1. CDR1 and CDR2 (germline): LNHDA, SQIVND (reference sequence). This CDR3 region has 15 residues. The V gene end was trimmed by 8 bases and the J gene end by 0 bases; junction bases not matched to a gene: 6. The CDR3 nucleotides are TGTGCCAGTGGGACAGGATCCCATAGCAATCAGCCCCAGCATTTT. Translated: CASGTGSHSNQPQHF. Full variable domain (missing parts from reference TRBV19 and TRBJ1-5): DGGITQSPKYLFRKEGQNVTLSCEQNLNHDAMYWYRQDPGQGLRLIYYSQIVNDFQKGDIAEGYSVSREKKESFPLTVTSAQKNPTAFYLCASGTGSHSNQPQHFGDGTRLSIL.

This clonotype was recorded a few times. This chain links TRBV19 with TRBJ1-6; a weak D match, TRBD1 (5 bases). CDR1 and CDR2 from the germline V gene are LNHDA and SQIVND (reference sequence). The CDR3 is 15 amino acids. V shed 4 bases and J shed 8 bases, with 15 bases lying between them. The DNA for the CDR3 is TGTGCCAGTAGTAGGGGCGGGGTTCGGGATTCACCCCTCCACTTT. Translation gives CASSRGGVRDSPLHF.

This clonotype was detected only a few times. The chain is built from TRBV7-8 and TRBJ1-3, with D hard to call. V was pared by 5 bases and J by 4 bases, with 12 bases between. Germline V gives CDR1 SGHVS, CDR2 FQNEAQ. The CDR3 is made up of 14 amino acids. CDR3 region: CASSPGRTGNTIYF. CDR3 coding DNA: TGTGCCAGCAGCCCTGGGCGTACGGGAAACACCATATATTTT.

This rearrangement joins TRBV6-5 to TRBJ1-5; TRBD1 matches 7 bases. The CDR3 extends over 15 amino acids. V lost 6 bases and J lost 5; bases outside the gene matches: 10. Looked up from germline, CDR1 is MNHEY and CDR2 is SVGAGI. The CDR3: CASSPTTGSYQPQHF. CDR3 coding DNA: TGTGCCAGCAGCCCAACGACAGGGAGTTATCAGCCCCAGCATTTT.

This sequence joins TRBV29-1 and TRBJ2-5; 7 nucleotides line up with TRBD1. The CDR3 totals 13 residues. The J segment lost 3 bases and the V segment lost 7 bases, leaving 8 bases of the junction unmatched. Looked up from germline, CDR1 is SQVTM and CDR2 is ANQGSEA. As DNA, the CDR3 is TGCAGCGCCGGATTTGGACAGGAAGAGACCCAGTACTTC. Amino acids: CSAGFGQEETQYF. The entire variable domain, with the rest obtained from reference TRBV29-1 and TRBJ2-5, is as follows: SAVISQKPSRDICQRGTSLTIQCQVDSQVTMMFWYRQQPGQSLTLIATANQGSEATYESGFVIDKFPISRPNLTFSTLTVSNMSPEDSSIYLCSAGFGQEETQYFGPGTRLLVL.

The V call is TRBV5-1, the J call TRBJ1-1, with 7 nucleotides matching TRBD1. The J segment lost 0 bases and the V segment lost 0 bases, leaving 5 bases of the junction unmatched. Per the germline V gene, CDR1 is SGHRS and CDR2 is YFSETQ. The CDR3 has 16 amino acids. Written as DNA, the CDR3 is TGCGCCAGCAGCTTGGTTATTCAGGGGGTGAACACTGAAGCTTTCTTT. Translation: CASSLVIQGVNTEAFF.

The chain uses TRBV7-6 and TRBJ1-5; D not certain. The CDR3 consists of 13 residues. Germline CDR1 and CDR2: SGHVS and FNYEAQ. V lost 0 bases and J lost 3, with 3 bases in between. The CDR3 protein is CASSLAVNQPQHF. CDR3 DNA sequence: TGTGCCAGCAGCTTAGCGGTCAATCAGCCCCAGCATTTT.

V gene TRBV27 combines with J gene TRBJ2-3; D remains unclear. CDR1 is MNHEY and CDR2 is SMNVEV in the germline V gene (reference sequence). The CDR3 extends over 14 amino acids. V was pared by 10 bases and J by 0 bases, with 14 bases between. CDR3 in amino acids: CATSINPSTDTQYF. For the CDR3, the DNA is TGTGCCACCTCGATCAACCCTAGCACAGATACGCAGTATTTT.

The rearrangement uses TRBV12-3 or TRBV12-4 and TRBJ1-3, with TRBD1 matching 7 bases. The CDR3 runs to 15 residues. Germline trimming cut 5 bases from V and 4 bases from J; bases unmatched to any gene: 8. The CDR3 here is CASSPRQGSGNTIYF. DNA of the CDR3: TGTGCCAGCAGTCCCCGACAGGGTTCCGGAAACACCATATATTTT.

Regarding this clonotype: The junction shows a germline mismatch at one end, possibly a read error. The CDR3 DNA is TGTGCCAGTAGCTTAGGTACGGCGAGCTCTGGAAACACCATATATTTT. Translation gives CASSLGTASSGNTIYF. The chain links TRBV7-8 to TRBJ1-3; D gene unclear. CDR3 length: 16 residues. Per the germline V gene, CDR1 is SGHVS and CDR2 is FQNEAQ.

The gene calls are TRBV30 and TRBJ1-1, with a possible D match to TRBD1 (5 bases). Per germline, CDR1 GTSNPN and CDR2 SVGIG (reference sequence). V lost 2 bases and J 4 bases, leaving 20 bases between the germline ends. The CDR3 covers 16 residues. CDR3 sequence (DNA): TGTGCCTGGAGTTCTACACCCCCAGGGCTCGGCACTGAAGCTTTCTTT. Translated, it gives CAWSSTPPGLGTEAFF.

The table lists this clonotype with a few counts. V gene TRBV27 combines with J gene TRBJ1-5; the D is unclear. Trimming stripped 3 bases from V and 5 bases from J, with 5 bases between. This CDR3 comprises 12 residues. CDR1 and CDR2 from the germline V gene are MNHEY and SMNVEV (reference sequence). CDR3 nucleotides: TGTGCCAGCAGTTTCCTAGATCAGCCCCAGCATTTT. Amino acid sequence: CASSFLDQPQHF.

Only a few counts were recorded for this clonotype. The rearrangement joins TRBV27 to TRBJ2-1; TRBD2 is a possible D gene (6 bases). V dropped 6 bases and J dropped 3 bases, with 12 bases sitting between them. Germline assignment: CDR1 MNHEY and CDR2 SMNVEV (reference sequence). This CDR3 spans 14 amino acids. DNA of the CDR3: TGTGCCAGCAGGCGGGGTAGCAGCTACAATGAGCAGTTCTTC. This translates into CASRRGSSYNEQFF.

In this sample, this clonotype turned up a few times. The genes are TRBV29-1 and TRBJ2-5; TRBD1 matches 8 bases. The junction had 2 bases not matched to a gene; V was cut back by 7 bases and J by 4 bases. The CDR3 runs to 11 residues. The germline V gene has CDR1 SQVTM and CDR2 ANQGSEA. The CDR3, as DNA: TGCAGCGGACAGGGGACAGAGACCCAGTACTTC. Protein: CSGQGTETQYF.

DNA of the CDR3: TGTGCCAGCAGTTACTCGAACCAGCTTGGCTACACCTTC. It yields the protein CASSYSNQLGYTF. The chain uses TRBV6-5 and TRBJ1-2; D is unresolved. V was cut by 0 bases and J by 7 bases, with 9 bases left in between. Germline CDR1 MNHEY, CDR2 SVGAGI. The CDR3 has 13 amino acids.

The rearrangement uses TRBV29-1 and TRBJ2-7, with D perhaps TRBD1 (5 bases). The germline V gene has CDR1 SQVTM and CDR2 ANQGSEA. The V gene lost 4 bases and the J gene lost 1 base, with 11 bases spanning the gap. The CDR3 extends over 13 amino acids. CDR3 loop: CSVAGRVSYEQYF. The CDR3 DNA follows: TGCAGCGTTGCTGGCAGGGTGTCCTACGAGCAGTACTTC.

This chain connects TRBV27 to TRBJ1-2; D call uncertain. The germline V and J ends were trimmed by 5 bases and 0 bases, with 10 bases remaining between them. The CDR3 covers 14 residues. Germline CDR1 and CDR2: MNHEY and SMNVEV (reference sequence). CDR3 protein: CASSENTANYGYTF. In DNA, the CDR3 is TGTGCCAGCAGTGAAAACACCGCTAACTATGGCTACACCTTC.

This chain connects TRBV29-1 to TRBJ2-3; 14 bases line up with TRBD2. The V segment lost 7 bases and the J segment 3 bases; nucleotides outside the gene matches: 12. This CDR3 comprises 17 residues. Looked up from germline, CDR1 is SQVTM and CDR2 is ANQGSEA. The CDR3 coding sequence is TGCAGCGGCCGACTAGCGGGAGGGCCCCGGCTGACAGATACGCAGTATTTT. Translating gives CSGRLAGGPRLTDTQYF.

This clonotype was counted only a few times. The chain uses TRBV29-1 and TRBJ2-1; D is unresolved. This CDR3 region has 11 residues. Germline lookup yields CDR1 SQVTM and CDR2 ANQGSEA. The V end lost 6 bases, the J end lost 9 bases, and 12 bases lay between the germline ends. CDR3 region: CSVRHRSEQFF. CDR3 DNA sequence: TGCAGCGTGAGACACCGGAGTGAGCAGTTCTTC.

The chain is built from TRBV29-1 and TRBJ2-5, with TRBD1 identical over 8 bases. V trimming: 5 bases; J trimming: 1 base; junction bases outside the gene matches: 6. Germline-derived CDR1 and CDR2 are SQVTM and ANQGSEA. The CDR3 totals 14 residues. This CDR3 is CSVTGGAGQETQYF. CDR3 bases: TGCAGCGTTACAGGGGGAGCGGGCCAAGAGACCCAGTACTTC.

The chain carries TRBV6-5 and TRBJ2-1; TRBD2 aligns across 7 bases. With V trimmed by 2 bases and J by 8 bases, 0 bases remained unmatched. The CDR3 length is 12 residues. Germline loops: CDR1 MNHEY, CDR2 SVGAGI. CDR3 nucleotide sequence: TGTGCCAGCAGTTACCGGGGGGATGAGCAGTTCTTC. It specifies CASSYRGDEQFF.

The rearrangement joins TRBV6-5 to TRBJ1-2; 8 nucleotides line up with TRBD1. The germline V gene encodes CDR1 MNHEY and CDR2 SVGAGI. The J segment lost 3 bases and the V segment lost 2 bases, leaving 5 bases of the junction unmatched. This CDR3 has 15 residues. CDR3 amino acids: CASSYLVRGHYGYTF. The CDR3 bases are TGTGCCAGCAGTTACCTAGTCAGGGGGCACTATGGCTACACCTTC.

This chain connects TRBV5-1 to TRBJ2-7; 7 bases line up with TRBD1. CDR3 length: 18 amino acids. CDR1 is SGHRS, CDR2 YFSETQ, per germline. J gave up 0 bases and V 1 base, and 13 bases lay outside the gene matches. CDR3 region: CASSLRPGQSISSYEQYF. Here the CDR3 DNA reads TGCGCCAGCAGCTTGAGGCCGGGACAGAGTATTAGCTCCTACGAGCAGTACTTC. The whole variable domain, filled in from reference TRBV5-1 and TRBJ2-7, reads KAGVTQTPRYLIKTRGQQVTLSCSPISGHRSVSWYQQTPGQGLQFLFEYFSETQRNKGNFPGRFSGRQFSNSRSEMNVSTLELGDSALYLCASSLRPGQSISSYEQYFGPGTRLTVT.

The rearrangement uses TRBV19 and TRBJ1-2, with D perhaps TRBD1 (6 bases). The length of the CDR3 is 13 residues. Trimming took off 6 bases at V and 4 bases at J, with 12 bases between the two ends. Germline lookup yields CDR1 LNHDA and CDR2 SQIVND (reference sequence). The CDR3 spells CASRVPGAYGYTF. CDR3 coding DNA: TGTGCCAGTAGAGTTCCAGGGGCCTATGGCTACACCTTC.

The V gene is TRBV29-1, the J gene TRBJ2-5; 14 bases agree with TRBD2. From germline, CDR1 is SQVTM and CDR2 ANQGSEA. The CDR3 consists of 14 residues. V was clipped by 7 bases and J by 5 bases; unmatched bases: 6. CDR3: CSATSGRAGETQYF. The CDR3, as DNA: TGCAGCGCGACTAGCGGGAGGGCGGGGGAGACCCAGTACTTC.